Listed below are T cell receptor beta chains from one sample, sequenced in a study of T cells in localized non-small cell lung cancer. Sequenced by immunoSEQ multiplex PCR; TCRdb stores in-frame clones only, minus some. The sample has about 19,000 clones, 75% to 95% seen once. Sequencing used peripheral blood, obtained before any cancer treatment. The receptors were sampled from a male donor aged 60 or over with stage I squamous cell lung carcinoma. Each CDR3 is given with its conserved first and last residue. The order of the fields is clone size, D gene, J gene, V gene, CDR3 protein, CDR3 DNA. A D gene is named only where the DNA matches it firmly. The listing skips clone size in some rows; elsewhere it reads once, few, many or a size class.

clone size: .
D gene: TRBD1
J gene: TRBJ1-5
V gene: TRBV5-6
CDR3 protein: CASSGPRGGGSNQPQHF
CDR3 DNA: TGTGCCAGCAGCGGACCCAGGGGGGGAGGGAGCAATCAGCCCCAGCATTTT

clone size: once
D gene: TRBD2
J gene: TRBJ2-1
V gene: TRBV19
CDR3 protein: CASSMGTSGRFGEQFF
CDR3 DNA: TGTGCCAGTAGTATGGGAACTAGCGGGAGGTTTGGAGAGCAGTTCTTC

clone size: .
D gene: .
J gene: TRBJ2-7
V gene: TRBV7-6
CDR3 protein: CASSSARVCF
CDR3 DNA: TGTGCCAGCAGCTCTGCCAGGGTCTGTTTC

clone size: .
D gene: .
J gene: TRBJ1-5
V gene: TRBV5-6
CDR3 protein: CASSFQQGHQPQHF
CDR3 DNA: TGTGCCAGCAGCTTCCAGCAGGGCCATCAGCCCCAGCATTTT

clone size: .
D gene: TRBD2
J gene: TRBJ2-1
V gene: TRBV6-5
CDR3 protein: CASSLAGGLDEQFF
CDR3 DNA: TGTGCCAGCAGCCTAGCGGGAGGTTTAGATGAGCAGTTCTTC

clone size: .
D gene: TRBD1
J gene: TRBJ2-5
V gene: TRBV9
CDR3 protein: CASSVRDRLPETQYF
CDR3 DNA: TGTGCCAGCAGCGTCCGGGACAGGTTACCAGAGACCCAGTACTTC

clone size: few
D gene: TRBD2
J gene: TRBJ2-7
V gene: TRBV11-2
CDR3 protein: CASSIRLAGSYEQYF
CDR3 DNA: TGTGCCAGCAGCATCCGACTAGCGGGGTCCTACGAGCAGTACTTC

clone size: .
D gene: TRBD1
J gene: TRBJ2-1
V gene: TRBV5-6
CDR3 protein: CASSTTGNNEQFF
CDR3 DNA: TGTGCCAGCAGCACGACAGGGAACAATGAGCAGTTCTTC

clone size: .
D gene: .
J gene: TRBJ2-2
V gene: TRBV19
CDR3 protein: CASTQRRGGTGELFF
CDR3 DNA: TGTGCCAGTACCCAGAGGAGGGGTGGGACCGGGGAGCTGTTTTTT

clone size: .
D gene: .
J gene: TRBJ2-7
V gene: TRBV7-2
CDR3 protein: CASSLGGGGREYEQYF
CDR3 DNA: TGTGCCAGCAGCTTAGGTGGGGGAGGTCGGGAATACGAGCAGTACTTC

clone size: .
D gene: TRBD2
J gene: TRBJ2-5
V gene: TRBV14
CDR3 protein: CASSQGAELAGETQYF
CDR3 DNA: TGTGCCAGCAGCCAAGGCGCTGAACTAGCGGGAGAGACCCAGTACTTC

clone size: .
D gene: .
J gene: TRBJ2-3
V gene: TRBV5-1
CDR3 protein: CASSFNLYTDTQYF
CDR3 DNA: TGCGCCAGCTCTTTTAACTTGTATACAGATACGCAGTATTTT

clone size: .
D gene: .
J gene: TRBJ2-7
V gene: TRBV10-2
CDR3 protein: CASHRDNYEQYF
CDR3 DNA: TGCGCCAGCCACCGGGACAACTACGAGCAGTACTTC

clone size: .
D gene: .
J gene: TRBJ2-3
V gene: TRBV4-3
CDR3 protein: CASSQTGKPSTDTQYF
CDR3 DNA: TGCGCCAGCAGCCAAACAGGGAAACCGAGCACAGATACGCAGTATTTT

clone size: .
D gene: .
J gene: TRBJ2-3
V gene: TRBV19
CDR3 protein: CASSRSPRDTQYF
CDR3 DNA: TGTGCCAGTAGTAGGTCTCCCAGGGATACGCAGTATTTT

clone size: .
D gene: TRBD1
J gene: TRBJ2-1
V gene: TRBV7-3
CDR3 protein: CASSPLGGASYNEQFF
CDR3 DNA: TGTGCCAGCAGCCCTCTAGGGGGCGCCTCCTACAATGAGCAGTTCTTC